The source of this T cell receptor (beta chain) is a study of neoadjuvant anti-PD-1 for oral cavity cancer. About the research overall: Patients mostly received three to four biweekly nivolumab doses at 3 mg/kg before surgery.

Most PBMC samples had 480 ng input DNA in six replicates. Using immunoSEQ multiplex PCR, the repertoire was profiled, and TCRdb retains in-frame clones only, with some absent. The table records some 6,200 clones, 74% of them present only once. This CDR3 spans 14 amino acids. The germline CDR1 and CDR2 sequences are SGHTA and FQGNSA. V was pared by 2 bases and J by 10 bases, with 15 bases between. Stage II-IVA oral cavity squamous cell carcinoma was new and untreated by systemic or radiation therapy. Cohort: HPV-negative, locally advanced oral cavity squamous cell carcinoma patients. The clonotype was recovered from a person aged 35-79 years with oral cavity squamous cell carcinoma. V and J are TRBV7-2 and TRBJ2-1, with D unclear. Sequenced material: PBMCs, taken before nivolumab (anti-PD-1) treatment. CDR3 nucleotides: TGTGCCAGCAGCTTAATGATAAACTTGCCAGAGCAGTTCTTC. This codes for CASSLMINLPEQFF.